The 14 T cell receptor beta chains below all came from one sample that was sequenced in a study of T cell changes during pregnancy in multiple sclerosis. Using immunoSEQ multiplex PCR, the repertoire was profiled, and TCRdb retains in-frame clones only, with some absent. The table includes roughly 100,000 clones, 90% to 95% detected once. This specimen was peripheral blood, taken after pregnancy. The receptors were sampled from a female donor in good health, enrolled as a control in a pregnancy study.

The CDR3 loop reads CASSFKAPPNEQFF. The CDR3, as DNA: TGTGCCAGCAGCTTCAAAGCCCCACCCAATGAGCAGTTCTTC. The V and J genes are TRBV7-6 and TRBJ2-1; D is unresolved. Trimming stripped 3 bases from V and 6 bases from J, with 12 bases between. The CDR3 has 14 residues. Germline CDR1 SGHVS, CDR2 FNYEAQ.

The V call is TRBV19, the J call TRBJ2-2, with D unclear. Germline V gives CDR1 LNHDA, CDR2 SQIVND (reference sequence). The CDR3 extends over 16 amino acids. V was pared by 6 bases and J by 7 bases, with 21 bases between. The CDR3 spells CASRVFATPYSGELFF. CDR3 nucleotides: TGTGCCAGTAGAGTGTTCGCGACACCCTATAGCGGGGAGCTGTTTTTT.

The CDR3 spells CASTEGAVLLYEQYF. The CDR3 DNA sequence: TGTGCCAGCACCGAAGGGGCAGTGTTACTCTACGAGCAGTACTTC. The V and J genes are TRBV6-6 and TRBJ2-7, with D maybe TRBD1 (5 bases). The CDR3 is 15 amino acids. V lost 7 bases to trimming and J lost 3 bases, with 19 bases between them. Germline-derived CDR1 and CDR2 are MNHNY and SVGAGI (reference sequence).

The CDR3: CASSWNPLPGQGFEQYF. In DNA form, the CDR3 reads TGCGCCAGCAGCTGGAACCCCCTCCCGGGACAGGGGTTCGAGCAGTACTTC. The genes are TRBV5-1 and TRBJ2-7; 10 positions match TRBD1. This CDR3 has 17 residues. J gave up 6 bases and V 3 bases, and 15 bases lay outside the gene matches. CDR1 and CDR2 from the germline V gene are SGHRS and YFSETQ.

This rearrangement joins TRBV6-7 to TRBJ2-7; D uncertain. TRBV6-7 is known as an ORF, though its function is uncertain. This CDR3 contains 13 residues. Trimming took 5 bases from V and 5 from J, leaving 13 bases between them. CDR3 amino acids: CASSGRSHDEQYF. CDR3 DNA sequence: TGTGCCAGCAGTGGAAGGAGTCACGACGAGCAGTACTTC.

The V call is TRBV7-9, the J call TRBJ1-4, with D hard to call. The germline V gene encodes CDR1 SEHNR and CDR2 FQNEAQ (reference sequence). V lost 1 base and J lost 6, with 12 bases in between. CDR3 length: 15 amino acids. The CDR3 here is CASSLGPRGDEKLFF. The CDR3 coding sequence is TGTGCCAGCAGCTTAGGGCCTCGGGGTGATGAAAAACTGTTTTTT.

The V call is TRBV4-3, the J call TRBJ2-1; D is possibly TRBD2 (6 bases). Trimming stripped 0 bases from V and 0 bases from J, with 9 bases between. The CDR3 contains 16 residues. Germline V CDR1 and CDR2: LGHNA, YSLEER. The CDR3 loop is CASSQDRGLSYNEQFF. The CDR3 DNA is TGCGCCAGCAGCCAAGATCGGGGACTCTCCTACAATGAGCAGTTCTTC.

The chain carries TRBV4-3 and TRBJ2-2, with D possibly being TRBD2 (7 bases). The CDR3 has 16 amino acids. Looked up from germline, CDR1 is LGHNA and CDR2 is YSLEER. Trimming shortened V by 0 bases and J by 3 bases, and 11 bases separated the two germline ends. The CDR3 here is CASSQDRGGYTGELFF. CDR3 sequence (DNA): TGCGCCAGCAGCCAAGATAGGGGGGGTTACACCGGGGAGCTGTTTTTT.

This chain links TRBV20-1 with TRBJ1-4; D not resolved. The V gene's germline CDR1 is DFQATT and CDR2 SNEGSKA (reference sequence). The germline V and J ends were trimmed by 2 bases and 8 bases, with 6 bases remaining between them. This CDR3 is built from 11 residues. CDR3 coding DNA: TGCAGTGCTAGACGTACAGAAAAACTGTTTTTT. Its translation: CSARRTEKLFF.

The V call is TRBV4-3, the J call TRBJ2-7; 8 bases agree with TRBD1. This CDR3 contains 14 residues. The junction had 5 bases not matched to a gene; V was cut back by 4 bases and J by 3 bases. Germline assignment: CDR1 LGHNA and CDR2 YSLEER. The CDR3 bases are TGCGCCAGCAGCCTCCAGACAGGGGACTACGAGCAGTACTTC. This sequence encodes CASSLQTGDYEQYF.

The V and J genes are TRBV7-2 and TRBJ1-5; D is uncertain. This CDR3 has 14 residues. The germline CDR1 and CDR2 sequences are SGHTA and FQGNSA. The germline V and J ends were trimmed by 10 bases and 3 bases, with 16 bases remaining between them. In DNA form, the CDR3 reads TGTGCCACCTCCTTTTACGGGTCCAATCAGCCCCAGCATTTT. Protein sequence: CATSFYGSNQPQHF.

In this sample, this clone turned up a few times. The chain has TRBV30 and TRBJ1-1, with D uncertain. The CDR3 extends over 13 amino acids. With 2 bases removed from V and 4 bases from J, the gap between germline ends came to 11 bases. CDR1 GTSNPN and CDR2 SVGIG come from the germline V gene (reference sequence). The DNA for the CDR3 is TGTGCCTGGAGTACTAATGCTGGCACTGAAGCTTTCTTT. Residues: CAWSTNAGTEAFF. Drawing the rest from reference TRBV30 and TRBJ1-1, the complete variable domain is SQTIHQWPATLVQPVGSPLSLECTVEGTSNPNLYWYRQAAGRGLQLLFYSVGIGQISSEVPQNLSASRPQDRQFILSSKKLLLSDSGFYLCAWSTNAGTEAFFGQGTRLTVV.

This clone was recorded a few times. V is TRBV5-8 and J is TRBJ1-2; the D gene is possibly TRBD1 (5 bases). Between the trimmed V and J ends, which lost 5 bases and 2 bases, there was a span of 13 bases. The germline gives CDR1 SGHTS, CDR2 YDEGEE. The CDR3 sequence is 14 residues long. CDR3 sequence reads: CASRFVGGNYGYTF. In nucleotides, the CDR3 is TGTGCCAGCAGGTTCGTCGGGGGAAACTATGGCTACACCTTC.

This clone was recorded once. The rearrangement joins TRBV4-2 to TRBJ2-7; TRBD2 agrees at 8 bases. The CDR3 length is 15 residues. V trimming: 4 bases; J trimming: 2 bases; junction bases outside the gene matches: 7. The germline V gene has CDR1 LGHNA and CDR2 YNFKEQ. DNA for the CDR3: TGTGCCAGCAGCCCCCCGACCGGGGGGGCCTACGAGCAGTACTTC. Amino acids: CASSPPTGGAYEQYF.